The 16 T cell receptor beta chains presented below share a single source sample, sequenced in a study of CD8+ T cells in alopecia areata. Specified treatment: oral pan-JAK inhibitor, 5-10 mg twice daily. Those with alopecia areata gave lesional scalp punch biopsies and peripheral blood. After isolation, RNA underwent reverse transcription to generate cDNA as the sequencing template. Generated by immunoSEQ multiplex PCR, the TCRdb table keeps only in-frame clones and is missing some. The repertoire holds 15,000 to 20,000 clones, around 60% seen once, with around 8% in the top ten. The input for sequencing was skin, taken at week 4, from a patient treated with tofacitinib. These receptor sequences come from a human donor with alopecia areata.

The CDR3 loop is CASTRDPVNEQFF. The DNA for the CDR3 is TGTGCCAGCACCCGGGACCCCGTCAATGAGCAGTTCTTC. This sequence joins TRBV5-5 and TRBJ2-1; tentatively, D is TRBD1 or TRBD2 (5 bases each). CDR1 and CDR2 from the germline V gene are SGHKS and YYEKEE (reference sequence). The CDR3 is made up of 13 amino acids. V lost 6 bases and J 6 bases, leaving 13 bases between the germline ends.

The chain carries TRBV15 and TRBJ1-5; D gene unclear. The length of the CDR3 is 13 residues. Germline V lookup: CDR1 LNHNV, CDR2 YYDKDF (reference sequence). Between the trimmed V and J ends, which lost 0 bases and 6 bases, there was a span of 6 bases. The CDR3 DNA reads TGTGCCACCAGCAGAGATGCAGGTCAGCCCCAGCATTTT. Translation: CATSRDAGQPQHF.

This chain joins TRBV19 and TRBJ1-2; weak D call: TRBD1 (5 bases). The germline gives CDR1 LNHDA, CDR2 SQIVND (reference sequence). The CDR3 sequence is 14 residues long. Deletions cut 7 bases from V and 4 bases from J, with 16 bases between. The CDR3 nucleotides are TGTGCCAGTACCCGATCGACAGAGCTCTATGGCTACACCTTC. This encodes CASTRSTELYGYTF.

The chain couples TRBV18 to TRBJ1-6; 7 bases agree with TRBD1. CDR1 and CDR2 from the germline V gene are KGHSH and LQKENI. J was trimmed by 15 bases and V by 1 base; bases with no gene match: 12. The CDR3 has 15 amino acids. The CDR3 region is CASSPQPPGQTFLHF. In DNA, the CDR3 is TGTGCCAGCTCACCACAACCTCCGGGACAGACGTTCCTCCACTTT. Looking up the rest from reference TRBV18 and TRBJ1-6 gives the full variable domain: NAGVMQNPRHLVRRRGQEARLRCSPMKGHSHVYWYRQLPEEGLKFMVYLQKENIIDESGMPKERFSAEFPKEGPSILRIQQVVRGDSAAYFCASSPQPPGQTFLHFGNGTRLTVT.

The V gene is TRBV7-2, the J gene TRBJ2-1, with unresolved D. CDR1 is SGHTA and CDR2 is FQGNSA in the germline V gene. This CDR3 region has 16 residues. V was shortened by 0 bases and J by 0 bases, with 9 bases between the two germline ends. The CDR3 region has the DNA TGTGCCAGCAGCTTAGCCCCCGCCATCTCCTACAATGAGCAGTTCTTC. Translating it yields CASSLAPAISYNEQFF. Variable domain in full (rest from reference TRBV7-2 and TRBJ2-1): GAGVSQSPSNKVTEKGKDVELRCDPISGHTALYWYRQSLGQGLEFLIYFQGNSAPDKSGLPSDRFSAERTGGSVSTLTIQRTQQEDSAVYLCASSLAPAISYNEQFFGPGTRLTVL.

V usage is TRBV6-5 and J usage is TRBJ1-2, with 9 bases that match TRBD1. The CDR3 spans 16 residues. Germline CDR1 and CDR2: MNHEY and SVGAGI. V was clipped by 2 bases and J by 3 bases; unmatched bases: 7. The CDR3 is CASSYAPRDRDYGYTF. The CDR3 nucleotides read TGTGCCAGCAGTTACGCCCCCAGGGACAGGGACTATGGCTACACCTTC.

The V and J genes are TRBV5-6 and TRBJ1-4; D might be TRBD1 (6 bases). Trimming took off 5 bases at V and 3 bases at J, with 11 bases between the two ends. This CDR3 contains 14 residues. Per germline, CDR1 SGHDT and CDR2 YYEEEE. The CDR3 bases are TGTGCCAGCAGATTGACAGGATCTAATGAAAAACTGTTTTTT. Residues: CASRLTGSNEKLFF.

The rearrangement joins TRBV13 to TRBJ2-1, with D possibly being TRBD1 or TRBD2 (8 bases each). Per the germline V gene, CDR1 is PRHDT and CDR2 is FYEKMQ (reference sequence). The CDR3 sequence is 19 residues long. Deletions cut 4 bases from V and 0 bases from J, with 22 bases between. The CDR3 DNA is TGTGCCAGCAGCTGGACAGGGTGGGAGCGGGGGACCTCCTACAATGAGCAGTTCTTC. Encoded protein: CASSWTGWERGTSYNEQFF.

The V and J genes are TRBV7-6 and TRBJ1-1; D not certain. V was trimmed by 1 base and J by 2 bases, leaving 8 bases between them. The germline V gene encodes CDR1 SGHVS and CDR2 FNYEAQ. The CDR3 covers 14 residues. The CDR3 DNA is TGTGCCAGCAGCTTAGGGGCAGAAAACACTGAAGCTTTCTTT. It is translated as CASSLGAENTEAFF.

The chain recombines TRBV28 with TRBJ2-1, with D unclear. V was shortened by 2 bases and J by 8 bases, with 25 bases between the two germline ends. In germline, CDR1 is MDHEN, CDR2 SYDVKM. The length of the CDR3 is 18 residues. The CDR3 DNA reads as TGTGCCAGCAGTTTAAACCCATGGGGTGGGCGACCTGGGCATGAGCAGTTCTTC. Its protein product is CASSLNPWGGRPGHEQFF. Supplemented by reference TRBV28 and TRBJ2-1, the full variable domain reads DVKVTQSSRYLVKRTGEKVFLECVQDMDHENMFWYRQDPGLGLRLIYFSYDVKMKEKGDIPEGYSVSREKKERFSLILESASTNQTSMYLCASSLNPWGGRPGHEQFFGPGTRLTVL.

The chain has TRBV5-6 and TRBJ2-5, with D possibly matching TRBD2 (6 bases). The CDR3 consists of 15 residues. Germline CDR1 and CDR2: SGHDT and YYEEEE. V lost 1 base, J lost 5 bases, and 15 bases lay in between. The CDR3 region has the DNA TGTGCCAGCAGCTTGAGGAGGGCCACATGGGAGACCCAGTACTTC. The encoded protein is CASSLRRATWETQYF.

This sequence joins TRBV7-6 and TRBJ2-5; 7 bases are a match to TRBD2. V was clipped by 5 bases and J by 5 bases; unmatched bases: 5. Germline assignment: CDR1 SGHVS and CDR2 FNYEAQ. This CDR3 has 13 residues. This chain's CDR3 is CASSRLASETQYF. CDR3 DNA: TGTGCCAGCAGCCGACTAGCATCGGAGACCCAGTACTTC.

The rearrangement uses TRBV18 and TRBJ1-1; the D gene is possibly TRBD1 (6 bases). CDR1 KGHSH and CDR2 LQKENI come from the germline V gene. This CDR3 region has 13 residues. Trimming removed 6 bases from V and 1 base from J, with 9 bases in between. This CDR3 is CASSSDRNTEAFF. The DNA of the CDR3 is TGTGCCAGCTCCTCGGACAGGAACACTGAAGCTTTCTTT.

In this sample, this clone is medium-sized. J is TRBJ2-3 and V is TRBV7-7, with 8 bases lining up with TRBD2. The germline V gene encodes CDR1 SSHAT and CDR2 FNYEAQ (reference sequence). There are 16 residues in the CDR3. Written as DNA, the CDR3 is TGTGCTAGCGCACAGTCCGCGGCAGCGGGGGCAGATACGCAGTATTTT. Its protein is CASAQSAAAGADTQYF.

The J gene is TRBJ1-1, the V gene TRBV5-1; no definite D call. Germline values: CDR1 SGHRS, CDR2 YFSETQ. V was trimmed by 2 bases and J by 0 bases, leaving 5 bases between them. The CDR3 has 13 residues. The CDR3 region has the DNA TGCGCCAGCAGCTTTGGAATGAACACTGAAGCTTTCTTT. This codes for CASSFGMNTEAFF.

This sequence joins TRBV6-1 and TRBJ1-5, with D possibly TRBD1 on 5 matching bases. CDR3 length: 15 residues. Germline V lookup: CDR1 MNHNS, CDR2 SASEGT. The ends were cut back, 9 bases at V and 3 bases at J, with 18 bases in the middle. In DNA, the CDR3 is TGTGCCAGTACGACAGTGTCGGAGTTCAATCAGCCCCAGCATTTT. This encodes CASTTVSEFNQPQHF.